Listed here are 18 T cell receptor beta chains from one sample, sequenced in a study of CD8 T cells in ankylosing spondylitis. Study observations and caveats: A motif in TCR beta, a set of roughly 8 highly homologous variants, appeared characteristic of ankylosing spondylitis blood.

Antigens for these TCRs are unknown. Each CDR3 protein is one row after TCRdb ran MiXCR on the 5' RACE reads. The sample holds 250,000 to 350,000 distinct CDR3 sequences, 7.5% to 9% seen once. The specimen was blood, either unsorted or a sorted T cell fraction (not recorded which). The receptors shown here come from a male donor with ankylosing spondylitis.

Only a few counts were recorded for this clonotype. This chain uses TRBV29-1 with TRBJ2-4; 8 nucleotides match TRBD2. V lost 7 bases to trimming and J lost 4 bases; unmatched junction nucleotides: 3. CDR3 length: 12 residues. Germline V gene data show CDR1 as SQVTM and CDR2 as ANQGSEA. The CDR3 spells CSGTGGKNIQYF. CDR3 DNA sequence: TGCAGCGGCACGGGGGGGAAAAACATTCAGTACTTC.

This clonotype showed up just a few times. The CDR3 nucleotides read TGTGCCAGCAGCCAAACGACAGGGGTGTACGAGCAGTACTTC. It translates to CASSQTTGVYEQYF. The rearrangement uses TRBV3-1 and TRBJ2-7, with 8 bases identical to TRBD1. This CDR3 comprises 14 residues. Trimming at V came to 2 bases and at J to 4 bases, leaving 4 bases not matched to a gene. CDR1 is LGHDT, CDR2 YNNKEL, per germline (reference sequence).

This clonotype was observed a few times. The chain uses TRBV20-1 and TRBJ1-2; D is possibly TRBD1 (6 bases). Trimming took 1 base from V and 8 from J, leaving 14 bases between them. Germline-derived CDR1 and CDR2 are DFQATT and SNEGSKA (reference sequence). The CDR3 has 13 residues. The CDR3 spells CSARVRTGMGYTF. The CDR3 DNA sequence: TGCAGTGCTAGAGTTAGAACAGGGATGGGCTACACCTTC.

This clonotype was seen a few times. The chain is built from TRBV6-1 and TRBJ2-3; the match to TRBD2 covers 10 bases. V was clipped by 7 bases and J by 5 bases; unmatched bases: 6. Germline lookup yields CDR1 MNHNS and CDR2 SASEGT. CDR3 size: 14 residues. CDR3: CASTPRLAGDTQYF. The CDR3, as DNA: TGTGCCAGCACGCCGCGACTAGCGGGAGATACGCAGTATTTT.

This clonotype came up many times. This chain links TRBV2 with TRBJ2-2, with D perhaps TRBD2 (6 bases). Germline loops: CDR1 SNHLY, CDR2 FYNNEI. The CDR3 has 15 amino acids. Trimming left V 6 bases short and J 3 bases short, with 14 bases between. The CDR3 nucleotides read TGTGCCAGCAGCGAGGCGGGGCTCGACACCGGGGAGCTGTTTTTT. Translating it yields CASSEAGLDTGELFF.

The CDR3 DNA follows: TGCAGCGTGGCGACACCCTATGGCTACACCTTC. Residues: CSVATPYGYTF. This chain connects TRBV29-1 to TRBJ1-2, with unresolved D. CDR1 is SQVTM, CDR2 ANQGSEA, per germline. Deletions cut 6 bases from V and 4 bases from J, with 9 bases between. The CDR3 has 11 amino acids.

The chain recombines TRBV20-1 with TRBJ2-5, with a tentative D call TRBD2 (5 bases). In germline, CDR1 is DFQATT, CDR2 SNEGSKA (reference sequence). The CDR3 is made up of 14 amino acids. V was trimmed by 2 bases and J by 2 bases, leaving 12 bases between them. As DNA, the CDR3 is TGCAGTGCTAGATGGGCTAGCAGACAAGAGACCCAGTACTTC. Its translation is CSARWASRQETQYF.

The CDR3 protein is CASSIRDRRDTQYF. The CDR3 DNA is TGTGCCAGTAGTATACGGGACAGAAGGGATACGCAGTATTTT. J is TRBJ2-3 and V is TRBV19; TRBD1 matches 7 bases. Trimming at V came to 2 bases and at J to 6 bases, leaving 5 bases not matched to a gene. The CDR3 runs to 14 residues. Germline-derived CDR1 and CDR2 are LNHDA and SQIVND (reference sequence).

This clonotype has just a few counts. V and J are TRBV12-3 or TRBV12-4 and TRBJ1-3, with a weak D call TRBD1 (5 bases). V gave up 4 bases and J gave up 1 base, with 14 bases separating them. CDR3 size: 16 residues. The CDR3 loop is CASSSGPRVSGNTIYF. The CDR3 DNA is TGTGCCAGCAGTTCCGGACCCAGGGTTTCTGGAAACACCATATATTTT.

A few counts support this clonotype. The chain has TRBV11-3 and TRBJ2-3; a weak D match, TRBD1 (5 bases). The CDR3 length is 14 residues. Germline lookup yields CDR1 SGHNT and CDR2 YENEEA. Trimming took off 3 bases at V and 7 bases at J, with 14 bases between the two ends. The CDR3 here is CASSLGPRRNTQYF. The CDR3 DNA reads TGTGCCAGCAGCTTGGGGCCGAGAAGGAATACGCAGTATTTT.

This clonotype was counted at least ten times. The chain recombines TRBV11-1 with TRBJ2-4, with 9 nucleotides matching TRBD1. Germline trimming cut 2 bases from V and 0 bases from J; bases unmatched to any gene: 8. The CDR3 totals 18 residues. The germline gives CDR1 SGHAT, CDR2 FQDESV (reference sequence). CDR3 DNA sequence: TGTGCCAGCAGCTTAACGGACAGGGGCCTTTTAGCCAAAAACATTCAGTACTTC. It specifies CASSLTDRGLLAKNIQYF.

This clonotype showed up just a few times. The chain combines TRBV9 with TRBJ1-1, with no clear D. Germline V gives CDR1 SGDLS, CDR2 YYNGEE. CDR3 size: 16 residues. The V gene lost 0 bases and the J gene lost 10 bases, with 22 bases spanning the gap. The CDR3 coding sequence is TGTGCCAGCAGCGTAGGTGGACCGATCGGTAGCGCCAGAGCTTTCTTT. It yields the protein CASSVGGPIGSARAFF. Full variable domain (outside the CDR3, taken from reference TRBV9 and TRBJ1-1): DSGVTQTPKHLITATGQRVTLRCSPRSGDLSVYWYQQSLDQGLQFLIQYYNGEERAKGNILERFSAQQFPDLHSELNLSSLELGDSALYFCASSVGGPIGSARAFFGQGTRLTVV.

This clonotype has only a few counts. The CDR3: CASSQRGLAGGEETQYF. DNA of the CDR3: TGCGCCAGCAGCCAGAGGGGACTAGCGGGAGGTGAGGAGACCCAGTACTTC. This chain connects TRBV4-3 to TRBJ2-5, with 15 bases lining up with TRBD2. The V gene end was trimmed by 3 bases and the J gene end by 5 bases; junction bases not matched to a gene: 7. CDR3 length: 17 residues. In germline, CDR1 is LGHNA, CDR2 YSLEER.

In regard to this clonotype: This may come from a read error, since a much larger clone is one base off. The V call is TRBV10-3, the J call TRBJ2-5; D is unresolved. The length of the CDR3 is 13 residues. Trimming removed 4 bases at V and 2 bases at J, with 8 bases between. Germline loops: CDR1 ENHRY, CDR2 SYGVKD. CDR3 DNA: TGTGCCATCAGTGGCCGGATTCAAGAGACCCAGTACTTC. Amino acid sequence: CAISGRIQETQYF.

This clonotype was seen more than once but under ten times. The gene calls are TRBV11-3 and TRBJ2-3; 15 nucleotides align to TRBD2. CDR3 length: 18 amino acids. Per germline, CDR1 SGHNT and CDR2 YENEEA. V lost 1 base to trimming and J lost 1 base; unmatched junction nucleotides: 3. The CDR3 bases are TGTGCCAGCAGCTTAGGACGGACTAGCGGGAGGGGCACAGATACGCAGTATTTT. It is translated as CASSLGRTSGRGTDTQYF. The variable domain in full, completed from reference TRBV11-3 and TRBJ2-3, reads EAGVVQSPRYKIIEKKQPVAFWCNPISGHNTLYWYLQNLGQGPELLIRYENEEAVDDSQLPKDRFSAERLKGVDSTLKIQPAELGDSAVYLCASSLGRTSGRGTDTQYFGPGTRLTVL.

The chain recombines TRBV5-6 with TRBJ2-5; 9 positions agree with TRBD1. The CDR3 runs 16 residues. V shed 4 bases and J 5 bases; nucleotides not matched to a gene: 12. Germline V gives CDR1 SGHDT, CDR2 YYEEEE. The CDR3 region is CASSANPGQGRETQYF. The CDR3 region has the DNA TGTGCCAGCAGCGCTAATCCGGGACAGGGAAGGGAGACCCAGTACTTC.

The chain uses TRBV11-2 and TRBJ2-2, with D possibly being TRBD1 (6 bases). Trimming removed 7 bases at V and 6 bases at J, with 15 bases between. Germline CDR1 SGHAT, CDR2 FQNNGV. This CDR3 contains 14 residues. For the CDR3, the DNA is TGTGCCAGCAAAGTCACAGGGTTCCCCGGGGAGCTGTTTTTT. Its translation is CASKVTGFPGELFF.

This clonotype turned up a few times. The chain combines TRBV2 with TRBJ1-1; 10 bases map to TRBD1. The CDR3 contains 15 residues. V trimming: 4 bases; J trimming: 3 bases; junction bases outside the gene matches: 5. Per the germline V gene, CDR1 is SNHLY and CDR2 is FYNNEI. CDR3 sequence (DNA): TGTGCCAGCAGTGCCCCGGGACAGGGGTACACTGAAGCTTTCTTT. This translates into CASSAPGQGYTEAFF.